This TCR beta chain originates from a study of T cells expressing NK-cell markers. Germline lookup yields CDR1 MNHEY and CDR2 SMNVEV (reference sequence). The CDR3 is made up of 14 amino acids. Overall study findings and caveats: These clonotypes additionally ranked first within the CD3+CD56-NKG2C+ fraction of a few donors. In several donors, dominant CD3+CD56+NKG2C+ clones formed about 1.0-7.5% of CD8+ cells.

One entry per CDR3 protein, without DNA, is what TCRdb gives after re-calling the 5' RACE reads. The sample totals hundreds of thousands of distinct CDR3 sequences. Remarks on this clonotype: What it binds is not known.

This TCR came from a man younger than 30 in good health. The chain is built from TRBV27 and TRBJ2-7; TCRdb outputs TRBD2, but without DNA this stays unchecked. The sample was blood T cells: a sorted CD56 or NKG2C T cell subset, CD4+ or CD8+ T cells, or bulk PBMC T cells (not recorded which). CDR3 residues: CASSAGGEISEQYF.